Included here is one TCR beta chain sequence, with context. This entry is derived from a study of blood T cell repertoires in COVID-19. Study in general: Sites in the United States, Italy and Spain provided acute and convalescent COVID-19 samples.

Profiling relied on immunoSEQ multiplex PCR, and the TCRdb table lists in-frame clones only, not all of them. The sample has around 320,000 clones; 75% to 90% are singletons. The CDR3 consists of 18 residues. Germline V CDR1 and CDR2: SGHRS, YFSETQ. The trim removed 2 bases at V and 4 bases at J, leaving 17 bases unmatched. The material sequenced was peripheral blood. The chain couples TRBV5-1 to TRBJ2-5; 7 nucleotides match TRBD1. The TCR originated in a man aged 18 to 29 with active or convalescent COVID-19. The CDR3 spells CASSFGGQGVGVGETQYF. CDR3 sequence (DNA): TGCGCCAGCAGCTTTGGAGGTCAGGGGGTAGGGGTAGGAGAGACCCAGTACTTC.